This entry describes one TCR beta chain. The sample originates from a study of T cell changes during pregnancy in multiple sclerosis. Profiled with immunoSEQ multiplex PCR; TCRdb holds only in-frame clones, not every one. Of 64,000 or so clones in the sample, about 96% were seen once. The CDR3 is 15 residues long. V shed 0 bases and J 3 bases; nucleotides not matched to a gene: 4. Per germline, CDR1 MGHRA and CDR2 YSYEKL. The chain couples TRBV4-1 to TRBJ2-7; TRBD1 matches 8 bases. The source is a female donor with multiple sclerosis, enrolled in a pregnancy study. This material consisted of CD8+ T cells from peripheral blood mononuclear cells, taken after pregnancy. The CDR3 sequence: CASSQDGTGSYEQYF. The CDR3, as DNA: TGCGCCAGCAGCCAAGATGGGACAGGTAGCTACGAGCAGTACTTC.